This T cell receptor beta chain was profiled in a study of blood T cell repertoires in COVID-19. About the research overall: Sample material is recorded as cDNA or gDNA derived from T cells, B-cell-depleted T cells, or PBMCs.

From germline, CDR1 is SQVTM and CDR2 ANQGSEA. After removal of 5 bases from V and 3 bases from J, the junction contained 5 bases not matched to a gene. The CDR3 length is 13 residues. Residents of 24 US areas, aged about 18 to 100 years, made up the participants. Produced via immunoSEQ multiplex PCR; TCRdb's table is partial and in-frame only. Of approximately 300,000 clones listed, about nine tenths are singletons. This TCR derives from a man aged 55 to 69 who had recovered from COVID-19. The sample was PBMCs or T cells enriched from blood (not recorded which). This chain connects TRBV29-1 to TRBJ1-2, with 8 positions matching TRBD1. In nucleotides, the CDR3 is TGCAGCGTTCAGGACAGGGAGTACTATGGCTACACCTTC. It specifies CSVQDREYYGYTF. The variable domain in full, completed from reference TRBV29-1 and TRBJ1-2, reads SAVISQKPSRDICQRGTSLTIQCQVDSQVTMMFWYRQQPGQSLTLIATANQGSEATYESGFVIDKFPISRPNLTFSTLTVSNMSPEDSSIYLCSVQDREYYGYTFGSGTRLTVV.